This T cell receptor beta chain was retrieved from a study of cytomegalovirus exposure and HLA in healthy donors. Amplification used 60 Vbeta primers and 13 Jbeta primers. Sequenced by immunoSEQ multiplex PCR; TCRdb stores in-frame clones only, minus some. In the table there are more than 65,000 clones, around 76% of which are singletons. The V and J ends lost 1 base and 6 bases, in that order; junction bases with no gene match: 12. Germline V gene data show CDR1 as SGHVS and CDR2 as FQNEAQ. This CDR3 is 16 amino acids long. Points from the study as a whole: Most subjects' HLA-A and HLA-B alleles were reportedly predicted from TCR beta sequences. A list of approximately 150 TCR beta chains associated with cytomegalovirus was given. A later analysis associated 15,000 or so TCR beta sequences with HLA alleles at a 0.05 false discovery rate.

Comments on this clone: Its antigen is still unknown.

The rearrangement uses TRBV7-8 and TRBJ2-7; 7 nucleotides agree with TRBD1. The material sequenced was PBMCs. This TCR came from a man between 18 and 29 years old in good health and CMV-seropositive. The CDR3 bases are TGTGCCAGCAGCTTAGAGACAGGGCAAGGACGTGGCGAGCAGTACTTC. As protein: CASSLETGQGRGEQYF. The full variable domain, rest sourced from reference TRBV7-8 and TRBJ2-7, is GAGVSQSPRYKVAKRGQDVALRCDPISGHVSLFWYQQALGQGPEFLTYFQNEAQLDKSGLPSDRFFAERPEGSVSTLKIQRTQQEDSAVYLCASSLETGQGRGEQYFGPGTRLTVT.